A single sample gave rise to the 5 T cell receptor beta chains below, sequenced in a study of sequential checkpoint blockade in melanoma. Here immunoSEQ multiplex PCR was the method, and the copy in TCRdb shows in-frame clones only, minus some. The table records 20,000 or so clones, roughly 66% of them present only once. Treatment in this sample: randomized to nivolumab then ipilimumab (arm A) or the reverse (arm B). This sample comprised CD8+ T cells sorted from blood (inferred from file names), obtained from a patient given nivolumab and ipilimumab in sequence. The receptors shown here come from a human donor with melanoma.

The chain employs TRBV6-4 and TRBJ2-3; D remains unclear. This CDR3 is built from 14 residues. The germline gives CDR1 MRHNA, CDR2 SNTAGT. Between the trimmed V and J ends, which lost 8 bases and 1 base, there was a span of 13 bases. The CDR3 DNA follows: TGTGCCAGCTCTCGACGGGTAGGCACAGATACGCAGTATTTT. Protein product: CASSRRVGTDTQYF.

This clone was seen a handful of times. The V gene is TRBV19, the J gene TRBJ2-7; 7 bases align to TRBD1. Trimming at V came to 6 bases and at J to 1 base, leaving 6 bases not matched to a gene. CDR1 and CDR2 from the germline V gene are LNHDA and SQIVND (reference sequence). CDR3 size: 14 residues. The CDR3: CASSLRDSSYEQYF. The CDR3 nucleotides are TGTGCCAGTAGCCTGAGGGACAGTTCCTACGAGCAGTACTTC.

The V call is TRBV28, the J call TRBJ1-2, with a possible D match to TRBD1 (5 bases). The CDR3 has 16 residues. V gave up 5 bases and J gave up 0 bases, with 16 bases separating them. Germline CDR1 reads MDHEN; CDR2 reads SYDVKM. CDR3 region: CASSLRGTLTNYGYTF. The CDR3 nucleotides are TGTGCCAGCAGTCTTCGCGGGACGTTAACTAACTATGGCTACACCTTC.

The J gene is TRBJ2-5, the V gene TRBV5-4, with 7 bases identical to TRBD1. The DNA matches TRBJ2-7 better at its end, which makes the J call doubtful. This CDR3 contains 15 residues. Looked up from germline, CDR1 is SGHNT and CDR2 is YYREEE (reference sequence). The chain's CDR3 is CASSLVQGLSYEQYF. For the CDR3, the DNA is TGTGCCAGCAGCTTGGTACAGGGGCTCTCCTACGAGCAGTACTTC.

This clone was recorded only once. This chain connects TRBV5-3 to TRBJ2-7, with D tentatively TRBD1 (6 bases). TRBV5-3 counts as an open reading frame of uncertain function. V was shortened by 4 bases and J by 3 bases, with 20 bases between the two germline ends. CDR3 length equals 16 residues. The CDR3, as DNA: TGTGCCAGAAGCGACGTTAATCAGGGGAAGGTCTACGAGCAGTACTTC. Amino acid sequence: CARSDVNQGKVYEQYF.